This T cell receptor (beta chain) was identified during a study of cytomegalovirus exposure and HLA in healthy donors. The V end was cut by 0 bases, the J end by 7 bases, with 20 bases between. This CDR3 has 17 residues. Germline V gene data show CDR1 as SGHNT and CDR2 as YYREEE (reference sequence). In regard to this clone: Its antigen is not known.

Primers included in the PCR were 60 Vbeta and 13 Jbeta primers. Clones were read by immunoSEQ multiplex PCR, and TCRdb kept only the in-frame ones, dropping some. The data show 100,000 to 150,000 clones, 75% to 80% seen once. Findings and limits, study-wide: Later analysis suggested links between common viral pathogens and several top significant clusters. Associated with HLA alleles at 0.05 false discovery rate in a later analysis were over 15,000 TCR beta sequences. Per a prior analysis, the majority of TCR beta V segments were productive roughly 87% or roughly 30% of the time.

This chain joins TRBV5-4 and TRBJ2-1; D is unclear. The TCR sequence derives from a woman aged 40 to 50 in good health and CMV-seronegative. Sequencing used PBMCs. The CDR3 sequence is CASSLAGSYYLVNEQFF. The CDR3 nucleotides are TGTGCCAGCAGCTTGGCCGGGTCCTACTACCTAGTAAATGAGCAGTTCTTC. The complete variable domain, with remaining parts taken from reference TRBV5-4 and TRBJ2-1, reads ETGVTQSPTHLIKTRGQQVTLRCSSQSGHNTVSWYQQALGQGPQFIFQYYREEENGRGNFPPRFSGLQFPNYSSELNVNALELDDSALYLCASSLAGSYYLVNEQFFGPGTRLTVL.